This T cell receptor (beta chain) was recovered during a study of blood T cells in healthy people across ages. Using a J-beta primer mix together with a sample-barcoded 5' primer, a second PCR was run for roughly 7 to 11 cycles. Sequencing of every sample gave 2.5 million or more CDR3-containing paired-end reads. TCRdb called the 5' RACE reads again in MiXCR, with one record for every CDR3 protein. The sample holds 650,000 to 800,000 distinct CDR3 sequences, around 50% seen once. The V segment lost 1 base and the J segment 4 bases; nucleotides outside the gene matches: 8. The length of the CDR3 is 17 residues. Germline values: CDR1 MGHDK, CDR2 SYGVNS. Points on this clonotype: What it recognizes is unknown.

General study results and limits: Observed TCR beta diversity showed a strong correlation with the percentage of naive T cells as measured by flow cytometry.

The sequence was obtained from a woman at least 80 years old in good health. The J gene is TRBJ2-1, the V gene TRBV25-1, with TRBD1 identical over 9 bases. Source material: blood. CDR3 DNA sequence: TGTGCCAGCAGTGAATTACTAGGACAGGGGACTTACAATGAGCAGTTCTTC. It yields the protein CASSELLGQGTYNEQFF.